This TCR beta chain was identified during a study of T cell responses to AZD1222 COVID-19 vaccine. Germline V lookup: CDR1 LNHDA, CDR2 SQIVND (reference sequence). CDR3 size: 18 residues. With 4 bases clipped from V and 10 bases from J, the junction kept 19 bases outside the gene matches. Broader study findings: Clonal diversity was possibly underestimated, and white British individuals and females predominated among donors. Baseline serology detected seropositivity in only a handful of AZD1222 recipients. CD4 TCRs linked to vaccination spanned spike, dominating at 160-218 and 743-854.

The method was immunoSEQ multiplex PCR; TCRdb's version includes in-frame clones alone and lacks a portion of them. Of approximately 100,000 clones listed, about 90% are singletons. To note about this clone: Its cognate antigen is unknown.

The material was peripheral blood, obtained on day 0 of AZD1222 vaccination. The chain joins TRBV19 to TRBJ2-1; 10 nucleotides agree with TRBD2. The source is an adult in good health. The CDR3 coding sequence is TGTGCCAGTAGTAAGCAAACACCGGGACTAGCGAGGCCTAACGAGCAGTTCTTC. This encodes CASSKQTPGLARPNEQFF.